This TCR beta chain was identified during a study of response to subunit inactivated influenza vaccine. MiXCR, run by TCRdb on the RT-PCR reads, gives a single entry per CDR3 protein. The data show more than 200,000 distinct CDR3 sequences, with 9% to 15% seen just once and approximately 8.3% held by the top ten. Study-wide points: Each seasonal influenza vaccination, the authors suggested, recruits few new T cells.

Concerning this clonotype: Its antigen is undetermined.

CDR3 length equals 15 residues. Germline CDR1 and CDR2: SGHVS and FQNEAQ. V shed 2 bases and J shed 6 bases, with 14 bases lying between them. Source: non-naive T cells sorted from PBMCs, taken 14 to 15 days before vaccination. This rearrangement joins TRBV7-8 to TRBJ1-5; D is ambiguous. The sequence was obtained from a man over 45 who received an inactivated influenza vaccine. CDR3 DNA: TGTGCCAGCAGCTTACTCTTCGGTGGTTCTCAGCCCCAGCATTTT. This codes for CASSLLFGGSQPQHF.